The clone carrying this T cell receptor (beta chain) was detected ten times or more. Stated time point: persistent/refractory GD, antithyroid drugs over 5 years with positive TRAb. The TCR library was made from RNA extracted from PBMCs. This sample is drawn from a study of regulatory T cells in long-lasting Graves disease. The overall study: Over 5 years on antithyroid drugs plus positive TSH receptor antibodies marked Graves' disease as persistent.

iRepertoire HTBI primers and Arm-PCR of CDR3 regions built TCR beta libraries. TCRdb re-called the multiplex PCR reads through MiXCR, storing one row per CDR3 protein. The sample holds fewer than 450,000 distinct CDR3 sequences, about 20% seen once. The specimen comprised peripheral blood mononuclear cells (PBMCs), sampled when the disease was refractory, from a patient treated with antithyroid drugs. This receptor was obtained from a female donor with Graves disease.

Here the CDR3 DNA reads TGTGCCAGCAGCCCATACAGGGGGTCTAATGAAAAACTGTTTTTT. Residues: CASSPYRGSNEKLFF. The V call is TRBV11-2, the J call TRBJ1-4; 8 bases fit TRBD1. The CDR3 runs to 15 residues. Germline loops: CDR1 SGHAT, CDR2 FQNNGV. Trimming cost V 5 bases and J 3 bases; bases outside gene matches: 5.